The 29 T cell receptor beta chains reported below all come from one sample, sequenced in a study of T cell repertoires in cytomegalovirus infection. TCRdb re-derived calls from the reads in MiXCR, one entry per CDR3 protein. The table lists some 560,000 distinct CDR3 sequences, under 45% of them singletons, with about 48% in the top ten. These receptors lack a known antigen. The source was cultured PBMCs, collected from culture after CMV antigen stimulation. These TCRs come from a human donor in good health (CMV status not recorded). Some clones in this sample may be carry-over from other donors' samples.

This chain joins TRBV7-8 and TRBJ1-4; possibly TRBD1 for D (5 bases). There are 16 residues in the CDR3. Germline assignment: CDR1 SGHVS and CDR2 FQNEAQ. The V end was cut by 1 base, the J end by 3 bases, with 12 bases between. The CDR3 DNA follows: TGTGCCAGCAGCTTAGACCCGGGGGTTGCTAATGAAAAACTGTTTTTT. Its protein is CASSLDPGVANEKLFF.

This clonotype was found a few times. The V gene is TRBV10-2, the J gene TRBJ2-5, with D perhaps being TRBD1 or TRBD2 (5 bases each). V shed 3 bases and J shed 9 bases, with 14 bases lying between them. The length of the CDR3 is 13 residues. From germline, CDR1 is WSHSY and CDR2 SAAADI. The CDR3, as DNA: TGCGCCAGCAGTGAACAACGGATGGGGGCCCAGTACTTC. Protein: CASSEQRMGAQYF.

The J gene is TRBJ1-3, the V gene TRBV12-3 or TRBV12-4; D perhaps matches TRBD1 (5 bases). The CDR3 runs 15 residues. V was cut by 6 bases and J by 0 bases, with 12 bases left in between. The CDR3 coding sequence is TGTGCCAGCAGCTCCTCGGACAACTCTGGAAACACCATATATTTT. Its protein product is CASSSSDNSGNTIYF.

This chain links TRBV7-2 with TRBJ2-1; 9 bases are a match to TRBD2. V shed 0 bases, J shed 1 base, and the junction held 4 bases outside the gene matches. CDR1 and CDR2 from the germline V gene are SGHTA and FQGNSA. The CDR3 is 17 residues long. The CDR3, as DNA: TGTGCCAGCAGCTTAGCCGTGCGGGGGGGTTCCTACAATGAGCAGTTCTTC. Its translation: CASSLAVRGGSYNEQFF.

The chain is built from TRBV6-6 and TRBJ2-3; the D is unclear. The length of the CDR3 is 12 residues. Germline V CDR1 and CDR2: MNHNY, SVGAGI (reference sequence). V lost 0 bases and J lost 6, with 4 bases in between. CDR3: CASSYSWDTQYF. CDR3 coding DNA: TGTGCCAGCAGTTACTCGTGGGATACGCAGTATTTT.

The V and J genes are TRBV7-6 and TRBJ2-7; TRBD1 matches 7 bases. Germline CDR1 is SGHVS and CDR2 is FNYEAQ. The CDR3 has 14 residues. V lost 0 bases, J lost 5 bases, and 4 bases stayed unmatched. CDR3 DNA: TGTGCCAGCAGCTTAGCTCACAGGGGAGACGAGCAGTACTTC. Its protein is CASSLAHRGDEQYF.

The V call is TRBV29-1, the J call TRBJ2-4, with 7 bases that match TRBD1. This CDR3 contains 14 residues. Germline loops: CDR1 SQVTM, CDR2 ANQGSEA. Trimming took 5 bases from V and 6 from J; bases not matched to a gene: 10. CDR3 bases: TGCAGCGTTACCCATTCGACAGGGCCAAACATTCAGTACTTC. As protein: CSVTHSTGPNIQYF.

The chain combines TRBV20-1 with TRBJ1-5, with TRBD1 matching 7 bases. The germline V gene encodes CDR1 DFQATT and CDR2 SNEGSKA (reference sequence). CDR3 length equals 15 residues. With 5 bases clipped from V and 3 bases from J, the junction kept 10 bases outside the gene matches. The CDR3 protein is CSAGTTGLNNQPQHF. The CDR3, as DNA: TGCAGTGCTGGAACGACAGGGCTTAACAATCAGCCCCAGCATTTT.

This sequence joins TRBV12-3 or TRBV12-4 and TRBJ1-2; D unresolved. The CDR3 covers 13 residues. Deletions cut 6 bases from V and 7 bases from J, with 15 bases between. CDR3 sequence: CASSRPEGGGYTF. The DNA of the CDR3 is TGTGCCAGCAGCCGACCGGAAGGAGGTGGCTACACCTTC.

The chain has TRBV6-1 and TRBJ2-5; TRBD2 matches 16 bases. This CDR3 comprises 18 residues. The V segment lost 5 bases and the J segment 5 bases; nucleotides outside the gene matches: 11. Germline V gene lookup returns CDR1 MNHNS and CDR2 SASEGT. In nucleotides, the CDR3 is TGTGCCAGCAGTTCCTCCGGGACTAGCGGGGGGGCCCGGGAGACCCAGTACTTC. Its protein product is CASSSSGTSGGARETQYF.

V gene TRBV20-1 combines with J gene TRBJ2-3; 11 bases map to TRBD2. After removal of 0 bases from V and 1 base from J, the junction contained 3 bases not matched to a gene. Germline V lookup: CDR1 DFQATT, CDR2 SNEGSKA (reference sequence). The CDR3 runs to 16 residues. The CDR3 DNA reads TGCAGTGCTAGAGAGCTAGCGGGGGGACGCACAGATACGCAGTATTTT. Its protein is CSARELAGGRTDTQYF.

DNA of the CDR3: TGTGCCAGCAGCTCGCAAAGTGGGGAGACCCAGTACTTC. Its translation: CASSSQSGETQYF. The gene calls are TRBV7-2 and TRBJ2-5; D is unclear. Trimming removed 4 bases from V and 5 bases from J, with 11 bases in between. The CDR3 spans 13 residues. The germline gives CDR1 SGHTA, CDR2 FQGNSA.

The rearrangement links TRBV20-1 to TRBJ2-1, with 8 bases matching TRBD1. CDR1 and CDR2 (germline): DFQATT, SNEGSKA (reference sequence). The CDR3 spans 13 residues. V was pared by 6 bases and J by 4 bases, with 5 bases of the junction left unmatched. Here the CDR3 reads CSAKDRAYNEQFF. The CDR3 region has the DNA TGCAGTGCCAAGGACAGGGCGTACAATGAGCAGTTCTTC.

The CDR3 region has the DNA TGTGCCAGCAGTCGCAGCGGGAGTGGTACCGGGGAGCTGTTTTTT. It codes for CASSRSGSGTGELFF. V is TRBV7-9 and J is TRBJ2-2; TRBD2 matches at 8 bases. The CDR3 spans 15 residues. Germline V CDR1 and CDR2: SEHNR, FQNEAQ (reference sequence). With V trimmed by 6 bases and J by 5 bases, 8 bases remained unmatched.

The chain recombines TRBV20-1 with TRBJ1-5, with D maybe TRBD1 (5 bases). V lost 6 bases, J lost 1 base, and 16 bases lay in between. The CDR3 extends over 15 amino acids. In germline, CDR1 is DFQATT, CDR2 SNEGSKA (reference sequence). CDR3 sequence (DNA): TGCAGTGCCCCATCCGCAGGGTCCAGCAATCAGCCCCAGCATTTT. Protein: CSAPSAGSSNQPQHF.

This clonotype was recorded at least ten times. The chain is built from TRBV24-1 and TRBJ2-1; D remains ambiguous. The CDR3 length is 13 residues. Germline CDR1 and CDR2: KGHDR and SFDVKD. The V end was cut by 3 bases, the J end by 6 bases, with 8 bases between. The CDR3 nucleotides are TGTGCCACCAGTGATCTAAGTGGCAATGAGCAGTTCTTC. This gives the protein CATSDLSGNEQFF.

This clonotype showed up just once. J is TRBJ2-5 and V is TRBV20-1; D tentatively fits TRBD1 or TRBD2 (5 bases each). In germline, CDR1 is DFQATT, CDR2 SNEGSKA (reference sequence). The germline V and J ends were trimmed by 6 bases and 5 bases, with 22 bases remaining between them. This CDR3 has 15 amino acids. The CDR3 sequence is CSARHPGGTGETQYF. The CDR3 DNA sequence: TGCAGTGCCCGGCACCCGGGTGGGACGGGTGAGACCCAGTACTTC.

In this sample, this clonotype turned up once. A read error is the likely source, as a far larger clone sits one nucleotide away. The chain has TRBV7-9 and TRBJ1-5, with a weak D call TRBD1 (5 bases). Trimming removed 0 bases from V and 3 bases from J, with 6 bases in between. The CDR3 has 14 amino acids. Germline assignment: CDR1 SEHNR and CDR2 FQNEAQ (reference sequence). The CDR3 sequence: CASSLAGDNQPQHF. The CDR3 DNA is TGTGCCAGCAGCTTAGCAGGGGACAATCAGCCCCAGCATTTT.

This clonotype was recorded a few times. This chain links TRBV25-1 with TRBJ2-5; D is possibly TRBD1 or TRBD2 (5 bases each). CDR1 and CDR2 (germline): MGHDK, SYGVNS. V was shortened by 2 bases and J by 0 bases, with 10 bases between the two germline ends. The CDR3 is made up of 15 amino acids. CDR3 nucleotides: TGTGCCAGCAGTGAAAGGGGACCCTACCAAGAGACCCAGTACTTC. As protein: CASSERGPYQETQYF.

V gene TRBV12-3 or TRBV12-4 combines with J gene TRBJ1-5, with D unresolved. Trimming removed 7 bases at V and 5 bases at J, with 9 bases between. The CDR3 loop spans 12 amino acids. CDR3 DNA sequence: TGTGCCAGCACGTGGGGTCATCAGCCCCAGCATTTT. This translates into CASTWGHQPQHF.

V is TRBV28 and J is TRBJ1-1; D is ambiguous. V dropped 6 bases and J dropped 4 bases, with 12 bases sitting between them. This CDR3 is 13 amino acids long. Germline V gene data show CDR1 as MDHEN and CDR2 as SYDVKM. The CDR3 DNA is TGTGCCAGCAGCCGCGGACGTAGCACTGAAGCTTTCTTT. Its protein product is CASSRGRSTEAFF.

This clonotype has only a few counts. CDR3 bases: TGTGCCAGCAGCCCGGGCTCTAGCAGCGCAGATACGCAGTATTTT. It is translated as CASSPGSSSADTQYF. The chain is built from TRBV7-2 and TRBJ2-3, with D possibly matching TRBD2 (5 bases). V gave up 5 bases and J gave up 4 bases, with 16 bases separating them. The length of the CDR3 is 15 residues. Germline values: CDR1 SGHTA, CDR2 FQGNSA.

This clonotype was picked up a small number of times. V and J are TRBV28 and TRBJ2-5; D may be TRBD1 (6 bases). Looked up from germline, CDR1 is MDHEN and CDR2 is SYDVKM. This CDR3 has 12 amino acids. V dropped 8 bases and J dropped 3 bases, with 10 bases sitting between them. The chain's CDR3 is CASAEGEETQYF. The CDR3 DNA is TGTGCCAGCGCCGAGGGGGAAGAGACCCAGTACTTC.

V and J are TRBV5-5 and TRBJ2-1, with TRBD2 as a possible D gene (7 bases). Germline CDR1 is SGHKS and CDR2 is YYEKEE (reference sequence). The CDR3 totals 13 residues. Between the trimmed V and J ends, which lost 3 bases and 7 bases, there was a span of 11 bases. Here the CDR3 DNA reads TGTGCCAGCAGCTGGGGGGGCCCAAATGAGCAGTTCTTC. This codes for CASSWGGPNEQFF.

This chain uses TRBV5-4 with TRBJ2-3, with 12 bases matching TRBD2. Germline values: CDR1 SGHNT, CDR2 YYREEE (reference sequence). V trimming: 1 base; J trimming: 7 bases; junction bases outside the gene matches: 10. This CDR3 comprises 17 residues. CDR3 in DNA: TGTGCCAGCAGCTTGTCTAGCGGGAGGGCTTCTGGTTATACGCAGTATTTT. Amino acids: CASSLSSGRASGYTQYF.

This clonotype was recorded a few times. The rearrangement joins TRBV7-2 to TRBJ2-5, with TRBD2 identical over 8 bases. CDR1 and CDR2 from the germline V gene are SGHTA and FQGNSA. V trimming: 5 bases; J trimming: 5 bases; junction bases outside the gene matches: 7. This CDR3 is 14 amino acids long. The CDR3 nucleotides are TGTGCCAGCAGCCCTCGGACTAGCCTGGAGACCCAGTACTTC. Encoded protein: CASSPRTSLETQYF.

This clonotype was seen only a few times. J is TRBJ2-5 and V is TRBV7-2; TRBD1 is a possible D gene (6 bases). V was clipped by 8 bases and J by 5 bases, with 15 bases between them. There are 13 residues in the CDR3. Germline CDR1 reads SGHTA; CDR2 reads FQGNSA. CDR3 sequence reads: CASGPGVGETQYF. CDR3 nucleotide sequence: TGTGCCAGCGGACCAGGGGTAGGGGAGACCCAGTACTTC.

This clonotype was detected once. The chain uses TRBV12-3 or TRBV12-4 and TRBJ1-4, with D possibly being TRBD1 (5 bases). V was cut by 7 bases and J by 7 bases, with 13 bases left in between. This CDR3 region has 13 residues. CDR3 amino acids: CASMVQGIEKLFF. Written as DNA, the CDR3 is TGTGCCAGCATGGTCCAGGGAATTGAAAAACTGTTTTTT.

V and J are TRBV5-3 and TRBJ2-3; D gene unclear. TRBV5-3 is an ORF; its function is uncertain. Trimming removed 8 bases from V and 3 bases from J, with 19 bases in between. CDR3 length: 15 residues. CDR3 residues: CASSKTPPETDTQYF. CDR3 coding DNA: TGTGCCAGCAGCAAAACCCCACCCGAAACAGATACGCAGTATTTT.